A single sample gave rise to the 15 T cell receptor beta chains below, sequenced in a study of T-cell memory formation after mild COVID-19. MiXCR, applied by TCRdb to the 5' RACE reads, yields one record per CDR3 protein. The repertoire holds about 500,000 distinct CDR3 sequences, with just over 20% as singletons. The source material was PBMCs or a T cell subset sorted from them (not recorded which). The receptors derive from an adult woman who had mild COVID-19 (a few samples of this study predate the infection). Cell type and time point are not known.

This rearrangement joins TRBV16 to TRBJ1-2; possibly TRBD1 for D (5 bases). V lost 4 bases and J 0 bases, leaving 12 bases between the germline ends. Germline V gene lookup returns CDR1 KGHSY and CDR2 FQNENV. This CDR3 has 15 amino acids. The CDR3 region has the DNA TGTGCCAGCAGCCTCAGGGCACAGTCTAACTATGGCTACACCTTC. Protein product: CASSLRAQSNYGYTF.

This clonotype was detected a few times. The chain carries TRBV7-8 and TRBJ2-1, with TRBD2 identical over 7 bases. The CDR3 covers 15 residues. V lost 2 bases and J lost 8; bases outside the gene matches: 9. Germline V gene sequence: CDR1 SGHVS, CDR2 FQNEAQ. The DNA of the CDR3 is TGTGCCAGCAGCTTACGACTAGCCCCAAGCCATGAGCAGTTCTTC. Its translation: CASSLRLAPSHEQFF. The entire variable domain, with the rest obtained from reference TRBV7-8 and TRBJ2-1, is as follows: GAGVSQSPRYKVAKRGQDVALRCDPISGHVSLFWYQQALGQGPEFLTYFQNEAQLDKSGLPSDRFFAERPEGSVSTLKIQRTQQEDSAVYLCASSLRLAPSHEQFFGPGTRLTVL.

This clonotype appeared a few times. The CDR3: CASSLGRHNEQFF. CDR3 sequence (DNA): TGTGCCAGCAGCCTAGGACGGCACAATGAGCAGTTCTTC. This chain links TRBV12-3 or TRBV12-4 with TRBJ2-1; D uncertain. Trimming cost V 6 bases and J 5 bases, with 11 bases left between them. The CDR3 spans 13 residues.

This clonotype occurred a few times. The chain recombines TRBV5-1 with TRBJ2-1; 7 nucleotides match TRBD1. Germline V gives CDR1 SGHRS, CDR2 YFSETQ. This CDR3 has 13 residues. The V segment lost 7 bases and the J segment 5 bases; nucleotides outside the gene matches: 6. CDR3 DNA sequence: TGCGCCAGCGGTAGACAGGGCCACAATGAGCAGTTCTTC. It codes for CASGRQGHNEQFF.

This clonotype was detected once. V usage is TRBV28 and J usage is TRBJ1-1; TRBD1 matches at 8 bases. Trimming took 6 bases from V and 5 from J; bases not matched to a gene: 11. From germline, CDR1 is MDHEN and CDR2 SYDVKM. The CDR3 extends over 15 amino acids. CDR3 protein: CASRRTGRYVTEAFF. CDR3 sequence (DNA): TGTGCCAGCAGGCGGACAGGGAGATATGTAACTGAAGCTTTCTTT.

The chain uses TRBV28 and TRBJ1-5; D perhaps matches TRBD1 (5 bases). CDR1 is MDHEN, CDR2 SYDVKM, per germline. There are 15 residues in the CDR3. V was pared by 5 bases and J by 2 bases, with 13 bases between. For the CDR3, the DNA is TGTGCCAGCAGTGCTGCGGGGCGTCGCAATCAGCCCCAGCATTTT. This codes for CASSAAGRRNQPQHF.

The chain combines TRBV10-3 with TRBJ1-6; no definite D call. Trimming removed 4 bases from V and 7 bases from J, with 8 bases in between. CDR3 length equals 13 residues. Germline V lookup: CDR1 ENHRY, CDR2 SYGVKD. CDR3 sequence: CAISGGENSPLHF. In DNA, the CDR3 is TGTGCCATCAGTGGTGGGGAGAATTCACCCCTCCACTTT.

This clonotype was detected a few times. This chain uses TRBV24-1 with TRBJ2-3, with 8 nucleotides matching TRBD2. V gave up 9 bases and J gave up 2 bases; unmatched junction bases: 9. Germline V gene lookup returns CDR1 KGHDR and CDR2 SFDVKD. The CDR3 is 15 residues long. For the CDR3, the DNA is TGTGCCACCCCGACAGCGGGGGATCTCACAGATACGCAGTATTTT. This translates into CATPTAGDLTDTQYF.

This chain uses TRBV7-9 with TRBJ1-2; a weak D match, TRBD1 (5 bases). CDR1 is SEHNR and CDR2 is FQNEAQ in the germline V gene (reference sequence). Trimming took 9 bases from V and 6 from J, leaving 11 bases between them. This CDR3 comprises 11 residues. The CDR3 sequence is CASAGPDGYTF. CDR3 nucleotides: TGTGCCAGTGCGGGACCCGATGGCTACACCTTC.

This clonotype was seen a handful of times. The chain combines TRBV7-9 with TRBJ2-7, with a possible D match to TRBD2 (6 bases). The CDR3 length is 14 residues. Trimming pared 6 bases from V and 3 bases from J, leaving 15 bases between. Germline CDR1 and CDR2: SEHNR and FQNEAQ (reference sequence). CDR3 protein: CASSPTRGLYEQYF. CDR3 in DNA: TGTGCCAGCAGTCCGACTAGAGGGCTCTACGAGCAGTACTTC. Variable domain in full (rest from reference TRBV7-9 and TRBJ2-7): DTGVSQNPRHKITKRGQNVTFRCDPISEHNRLYWYRQTLGQGPEFLTYFQNEAQLEKSRLLSDRFSAERPKGSFSTLEIQRTEQGDSAMYLCASSPTRGLYEQYFGPGTRLTVT.

This sequence joins TRBV29-1 and TRBJ1-2, with D perhaps TRBD1 (6 bases). CDR3 length: 11 amino acids. The germline gives CDR1 SQVTM, CDR2 ANQGSEA. The V and J ends lost 8 bases and 7 bases respectively, with 14 bases between them. This chain's CDR3 is CSTRDIRGYTF. The CDR3 nucleotides read TGCAGCACCCGGGACATTCGTGGCTACACCTTC.

The V and J genes are TRBV4-1 and TRBJ2-1; 9 nucleotides line up with TRBD2. V lost 0 bases and J lost 12; bases outside the gene matches: 9. The CDR3 runs 15 residues. Germline V gives CDR1 MGHRA, CDR2 YSYEKL. The CDR3 here is CASSQDHSGGRGQFF. CDR3 bases: TGCGCCAGCAGCCAAGATCATAGCGGGGGACGTGGGCAGTTCTTC.

This clonotype was counted ten times or more. This chain uses TRBV9 with TRBJ2-1; TRBD2 matches 9 bases. This CDR3 spans 16 amino acids. J lost 0 bases, V lost 2 bases, and 3 bases had no gene match. The V gene's germline CDR1 is SGDLS and CDR2 YYNGEE. The CDR3 region is CASSVRSGSSYNEQFF. DNA of the CDR3: TGTGCCAGCAGCGTTCGTAGCGGGAGCTCCTACAATGAGCAGTTCTTC. The full variable domain, in which reference TRBV9 and TRBJ2-1 provide the parts outside the CDR3, is DSGVTQTPKHLITATGQRVTLRCSPRSGDLSVYWYQQSLDQGLQFLIQYYNGEERAKGNILERFSAQQFPDLHSELNLSSLELGDSALYFCASSVRSGSSYNEQFFGPGTRLTVL.

The chain combines TRBV12-3 or TRBV12-4 with TRBJ2-7; D uncertain. The CDR3 is 14 residues long. The V gene lost 4 bases and the J gene lost 2 bases, with 12 bases spanning the gap. The CDR3 spells CASSSSPDTYEQYF. CDR3 DNA sequence: TGTGCCAGCAGTTCCTCCCCAGATACCTACGAGCAGTACTTC.

This clonotype appeared a few times. The rearrangement uses TRBV12-3 or TRBV12-4 and TRBJ2-3; D gene uncertain. The CDR3 has 12 residues. The V end lost 10 bases, the J end lost 6 bases, and 14 bases lay between the germline ends. The DNA of the CDR3 is TGTGCCACCAAGCTCGAAGGGGATACGCAGTATTTT. Its protein is CATKLEGDTQYF.